This T cell receptor (beta chain) was identified in a study of T-cell memory formation after mild COVID-19. At least ten counts were recorded for this clonotype. The antigen is undetermined. Findings of the study overall: Contracting clones localized mainly to CM and EM when CD4+ and mainly to EMRA when CD8+. Some clones that responded were present in memory (sampled pre-infection), which suggests cross-reactive memory joined.

The CDR3 has 16 amino acids. Germline-derived CDR1 and CDR2 are SGHTA and FQGNSA. Trimming took 4 bases from V and 0 from J, leaving 15 bases between them. Constant-segment primers and 5'RACE yielded cDNA libraries for TCR alpha and TCR beta, each carrying sample barcodes and UMIs. From the 5' RACE reads, TCRdb called clonotypes with MiXCR, one entry per CDR3 protein. The table has 400,000 to 500,000 distinct CDR3 sequences, roughly 20% seen once; the top ten hold more than 8%. Sequenced material: PBMCs or a T cell subset sorted from them (not recorded which). This receptor was obtained from an adult woman who had mild COVID-19 (a few samples of this study predate the infection). Cell type and time point are not known. J is TRBJ1-1 and V is TRBV7-2, with D possibly TRBD1 on 6 matching bases. The chain's CDR3 is CASSSTGFLVNTEAFF. The CDR3 DNA sequence: TGTGCCAGCAGCTCAACAGGGTTCCTTGTGAACACTGAAGCTTTCTTT.